This T cell receptor beta chain comes out of a study of T cell responses to AZD1222 COVID-19 vaccine. CDR1 SQVTM and CDR2 ANQGSEA come from the germline V gene. The CDR3 runs to 13 residues. V shed 4 bases and J shed 2 bases, with 10 bases lying between them. The protocol was immunoSEQ multiplex PCR, while the TCRdb copy is restricted to in-frame clones and leaves out a portion. The sample lists more than 80,000 clones; roughly 88% were seen once. This specimen consisted of peripheral blood, obtained on day 0 of AZD1222 vaccination. The chain carries TRBV29-1 and TRBJ2-3; D possibly corresponds to TRBD1 (5 bases). The sequence was collected from an adult in good health. CDR3 bases: TGCAGCGTTGGTCAGACAGTCACAGATACGCAGTATTTT. This gives the protein CSVGQTVTDTQYF.